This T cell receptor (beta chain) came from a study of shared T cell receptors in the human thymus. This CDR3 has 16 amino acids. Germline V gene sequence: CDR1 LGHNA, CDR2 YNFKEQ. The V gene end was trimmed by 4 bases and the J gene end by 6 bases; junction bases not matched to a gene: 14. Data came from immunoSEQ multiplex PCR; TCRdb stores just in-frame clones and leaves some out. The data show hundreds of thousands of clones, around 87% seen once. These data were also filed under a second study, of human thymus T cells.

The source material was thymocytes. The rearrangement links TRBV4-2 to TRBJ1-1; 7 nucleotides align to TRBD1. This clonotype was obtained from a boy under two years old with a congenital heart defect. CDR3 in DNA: TGTGCCAGCAGCCCAATCGGACAGGTTGGTTCGGCTGAAGCTTTCTTT. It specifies CASSPIGQVGSAEAFF.